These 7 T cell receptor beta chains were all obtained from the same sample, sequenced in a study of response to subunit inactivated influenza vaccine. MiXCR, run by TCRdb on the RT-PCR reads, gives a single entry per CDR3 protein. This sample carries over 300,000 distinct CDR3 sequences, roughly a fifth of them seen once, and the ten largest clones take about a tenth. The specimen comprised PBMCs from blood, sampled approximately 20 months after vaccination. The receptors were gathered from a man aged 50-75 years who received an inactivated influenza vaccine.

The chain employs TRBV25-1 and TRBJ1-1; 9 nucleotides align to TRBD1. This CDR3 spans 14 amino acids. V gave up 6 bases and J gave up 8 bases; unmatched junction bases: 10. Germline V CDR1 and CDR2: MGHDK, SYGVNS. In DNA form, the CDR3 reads TGTGCCAGCAGCGATTGGACAGGGGACATAGAAGCTTTCTTT. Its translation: CASSDWTGDIEAFF.

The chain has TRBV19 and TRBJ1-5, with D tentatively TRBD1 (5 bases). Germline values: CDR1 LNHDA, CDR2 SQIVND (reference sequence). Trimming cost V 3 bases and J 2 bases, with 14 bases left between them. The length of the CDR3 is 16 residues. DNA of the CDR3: TGTGCCAGTAGTATGTTGGAGGGGTTGGGCAATCAGCCCCAGCATTTT. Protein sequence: CASSMLEGLGNQPQHF.

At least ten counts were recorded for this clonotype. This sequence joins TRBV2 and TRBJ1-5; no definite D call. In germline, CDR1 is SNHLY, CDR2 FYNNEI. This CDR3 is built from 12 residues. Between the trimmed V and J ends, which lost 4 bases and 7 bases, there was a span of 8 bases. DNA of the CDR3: TGTGCCAGCAGTGTTCGGAGGCAGCCCCAGCATTTT. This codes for CASSVRRQPQHF.

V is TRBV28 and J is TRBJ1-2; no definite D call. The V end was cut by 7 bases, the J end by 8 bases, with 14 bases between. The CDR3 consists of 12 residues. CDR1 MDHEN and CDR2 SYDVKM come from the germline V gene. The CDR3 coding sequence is TGTGCCAGCACGGCCTCCGAGCCCGGCTACACCTTC. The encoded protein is CASTASEPGYTF.

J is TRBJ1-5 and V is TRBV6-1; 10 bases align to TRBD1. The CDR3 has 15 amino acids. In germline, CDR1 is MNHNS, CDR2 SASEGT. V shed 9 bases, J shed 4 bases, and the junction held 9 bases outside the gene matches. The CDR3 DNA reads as TGTGCCAGGGTCGGGGACAGGGGTAAAAATCAGCCCCAGCATTTT. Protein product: CARVGDRGKNQPQHF.

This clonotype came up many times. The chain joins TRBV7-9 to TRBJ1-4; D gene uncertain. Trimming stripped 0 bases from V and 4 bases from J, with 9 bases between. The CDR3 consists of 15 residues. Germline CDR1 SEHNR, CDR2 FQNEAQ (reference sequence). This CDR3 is CASSLALGVNEKLFF. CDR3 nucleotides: TGTGCCAGCAGCTTAGCGTTGGGAGTTAATGAAAAACTGTTTTTT.

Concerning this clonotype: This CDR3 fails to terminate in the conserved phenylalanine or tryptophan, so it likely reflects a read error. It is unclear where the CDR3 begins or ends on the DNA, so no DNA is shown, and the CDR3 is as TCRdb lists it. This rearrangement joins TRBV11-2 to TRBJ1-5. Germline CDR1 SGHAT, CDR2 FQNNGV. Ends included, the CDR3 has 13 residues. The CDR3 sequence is CASSLRGAGVQDT.